The clone carrying this T cell receptor (beta chain) was seen more than once but under ten times. This sample stems from a study of molecular identifiers for immune sequencing clone quantification. Sorting was used to obtain naive CD8 T cells (CD8+CD4-CCR7+CD45RA+). V was clipped by 6 bases and J by 3 bases, with 21 bases between them. Per germline, CDR1 KGHSH and CDR2 LQKENI. The length of the CDR3 is 16 residues. Both previously described methods and listed TCR primers were employed to make bulk TCR libraries. TCRdb recomputed calls from the PCR reads with MiXCR, one row per CDR3 protein. The data show some 680,000 distinct CDR3 sequences, roughly 25% seen once.

The receptor comes from a human donor in good health. Some libraries in this study had Jurkat cell RNA spiked in. Sequencing used naive CD8+ T cells from blood, with Jurkat cell RNA spiked in. Sample subset: FACS-sorted CD8+CD4-CCR7+CD45RA+ naive T cells. The rearrangement uses TRBV18 and TRBJ2-7, with D perhaps assigned TRBD1 or TRBD2 (5 bases each). The CDR3 loop reads CASSPPGPVNIYEQYF. The CDR3 region has the DNA TGTGCCAGCTCCCCGCCGGGGCCAGTTAATATCTACGAGCAGTACTTC.